What follows describes a single T cell receptor beta chain. The data were taken from a study of blood T cell repertoires in COVID-19. Study in general: Specimens from acute and convalescent COVID-19 originated in the United States, Italy and Spain. T cells, B-cell-depleted T cells, or PBMCs supplied cDNA or gDNA.

Per the original data handling: Counts of nucleated cells, estimated from reference gene primer amplification, were obtained. This table comes from immunoSEQ multiplex PCR, and its TCRdb copy is limited to in-frame clones, with some not included. That table gives V, J and clone size, and the DNA gave D and trimming. The data contain around 190,000 clones, roughly 81% of them singletons. Seattle enrolled patients during active infection and tracked them longitudinally. The V gene's germline CDR1 is SNHLY and CDR2 FYNNEI. The CDR3 runs 14 residues. Trimming cost V 4 bases and J 1 base, with 8 bases left between them.

This clonotype was sampled from a woman in her thirties or forties with COVID-19, enrolled during active disease. The sample comprised peripheral blood. The rearrangement uses TRBV2 and TRBJ1-3; D is undetermined. The CDR3, as DNA: TGTGCCAGCAGTGCGCACAATTCTGGAAACACCATATATTTT. This translates into CASSAHNSGNTIYF. The full variable domain, its missing parts supplied by reference TRBV2 and TRBJ1-3, is EPEVTQTPSHQVTQMGQEVILRCVPISNHLYFYWYRQILGQKVEFLVSFYNNEISEKSEIFDDQFSVERPDGSNFTLKIRSTKLEDSAMYFCASSAHNSGNTIYFGEGSWLTVV.